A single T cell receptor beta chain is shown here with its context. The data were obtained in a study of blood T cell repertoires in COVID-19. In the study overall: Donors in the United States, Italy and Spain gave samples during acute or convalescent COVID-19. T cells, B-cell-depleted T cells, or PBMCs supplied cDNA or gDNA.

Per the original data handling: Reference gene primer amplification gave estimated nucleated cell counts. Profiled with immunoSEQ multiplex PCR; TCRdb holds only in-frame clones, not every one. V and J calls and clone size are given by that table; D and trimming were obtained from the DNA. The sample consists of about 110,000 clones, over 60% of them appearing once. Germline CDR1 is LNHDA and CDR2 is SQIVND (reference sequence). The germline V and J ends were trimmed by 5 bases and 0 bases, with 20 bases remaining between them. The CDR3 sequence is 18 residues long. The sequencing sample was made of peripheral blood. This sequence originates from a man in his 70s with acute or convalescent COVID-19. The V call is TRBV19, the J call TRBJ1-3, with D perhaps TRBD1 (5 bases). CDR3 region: CASSGGVRVAGSGNTIYF. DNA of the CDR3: TGTGCCAGTAGTGGGGGGGTCCGCGTTGCTGGCTCTGGAAACACCATATATTTT.